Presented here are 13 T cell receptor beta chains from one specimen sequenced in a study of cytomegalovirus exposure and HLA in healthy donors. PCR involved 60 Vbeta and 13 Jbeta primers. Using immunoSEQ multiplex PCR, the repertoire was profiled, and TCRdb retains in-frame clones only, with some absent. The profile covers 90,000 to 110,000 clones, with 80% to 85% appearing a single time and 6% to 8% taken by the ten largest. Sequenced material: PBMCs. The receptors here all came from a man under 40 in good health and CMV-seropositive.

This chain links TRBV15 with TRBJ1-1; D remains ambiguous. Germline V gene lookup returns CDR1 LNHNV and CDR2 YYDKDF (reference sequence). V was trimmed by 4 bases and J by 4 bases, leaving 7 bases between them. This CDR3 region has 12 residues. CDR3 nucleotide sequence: TGTGCCACCAGCACCGAGGGCACTGAAGCTTTCTTT. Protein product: CATSTEGTEAFF.

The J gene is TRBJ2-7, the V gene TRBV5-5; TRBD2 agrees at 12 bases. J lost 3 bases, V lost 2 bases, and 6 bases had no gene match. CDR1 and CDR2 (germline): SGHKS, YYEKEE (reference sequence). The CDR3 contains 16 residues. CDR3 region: CASSLAGTSGLYEQYF. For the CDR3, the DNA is TGTGCCAGCAGCTTAGCCGGGACTAGCGGGCTCTACGAGCAGTACTTC.

The CDR3 DNA is TGTGCCAGCTCCCGACAGGAGGGGGCCAACGTCCTGACTTTC. It is translated as CASSRQEGANVLTF. The V call is TRBV6-1, the J call TRBJ2-6, with D maybe TRBD1 (6 bases). Germline CDR1 is MNHNS and CDR2 is SASEGT. Trimming took 8 bases from V and 4 from J, leaving 12 bases between them. This CDR3 comprises 14 residues.

CDR3 sequence (DNA): TGCAGCGCGGGGAGGGCGACTAACTATGGCTACACCTTC. Residues: CSAGRATNYGYTF. The rearrangement joins TRBV29-1 to TRBJ1-2; no reliable D call. Germline V gene data show CDR1 as SQVTM and CDR2 as ANQGSEA. Trimming shortened V by 7 bases and J by 0 bases, and 12 bases separated the two germline ends. The CDR3 loop spans 13 amino acids.

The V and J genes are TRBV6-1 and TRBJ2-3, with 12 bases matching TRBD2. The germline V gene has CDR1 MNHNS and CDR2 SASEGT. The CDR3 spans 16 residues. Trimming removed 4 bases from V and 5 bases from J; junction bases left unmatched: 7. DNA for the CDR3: TGTGCCAGCAGTGTCCTAGCGGGGGGGTTAAAAGATACGCAGTATTTT. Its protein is CASSVLAGGLKDTQYF.

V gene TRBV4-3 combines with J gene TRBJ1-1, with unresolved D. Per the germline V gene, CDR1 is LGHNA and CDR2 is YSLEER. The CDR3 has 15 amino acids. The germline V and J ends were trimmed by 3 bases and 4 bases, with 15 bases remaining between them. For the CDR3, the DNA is TGCGCCAGCAGCCACTCTGCCGCCCGGGGCACTGAAGCTTTCTTT. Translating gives CASSHSAARGTEAFF.

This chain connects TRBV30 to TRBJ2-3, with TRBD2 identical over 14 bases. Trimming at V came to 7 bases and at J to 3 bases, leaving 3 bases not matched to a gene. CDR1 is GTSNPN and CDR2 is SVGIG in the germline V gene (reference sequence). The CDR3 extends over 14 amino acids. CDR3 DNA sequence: TGTGCCTCTCGGACTAGCGGGGGGACAGATACGCAGTATTTT. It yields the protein CASRTSGGTDTQYF.

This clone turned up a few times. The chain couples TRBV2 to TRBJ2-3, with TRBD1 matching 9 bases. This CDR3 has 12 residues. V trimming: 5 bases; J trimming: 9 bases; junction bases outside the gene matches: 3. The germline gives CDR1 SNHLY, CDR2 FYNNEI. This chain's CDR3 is CASSTGGETQYF. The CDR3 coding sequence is TGTGCCAGCAGTACAGGGGGCGAGACGCAGTATTTT. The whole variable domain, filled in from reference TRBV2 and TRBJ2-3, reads EPEVTQTPSHQVTQMGQEVILRCVPISNHLYFYWYRQILGQKVEFLVSFYNNEISEKSEIFDDQFSVERPDGSNFTLKIRSTKLEDSAMYFCASSTGGETQYFGPGTRLTVL.

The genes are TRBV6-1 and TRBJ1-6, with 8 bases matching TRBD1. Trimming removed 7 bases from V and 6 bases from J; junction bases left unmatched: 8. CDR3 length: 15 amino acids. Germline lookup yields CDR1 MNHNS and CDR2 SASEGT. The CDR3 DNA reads TGTGCCAGCATCCCGGGACAGGCGTTTAATTCACCCCTCCACTTT. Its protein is CASIPGQAFNSPLHF.

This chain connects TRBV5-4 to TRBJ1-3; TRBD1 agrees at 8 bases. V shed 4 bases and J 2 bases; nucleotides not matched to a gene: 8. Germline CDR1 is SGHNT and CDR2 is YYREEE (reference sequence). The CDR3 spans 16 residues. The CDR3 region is CASSPGQGFAGNTIYF. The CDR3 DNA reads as TGTGCCAGCAGCCCAGGACAGGGCTTCGCTGGAAACACCATATATTTT.

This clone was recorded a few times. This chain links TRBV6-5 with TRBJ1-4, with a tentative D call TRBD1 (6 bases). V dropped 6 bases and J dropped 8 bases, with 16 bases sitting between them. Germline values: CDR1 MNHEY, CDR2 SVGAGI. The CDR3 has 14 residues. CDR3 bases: TGTGCCAGCAGACCCTCAGGGGCTGGCGAAAAACTGTTTTTT. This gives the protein CASRPSGAGEKLFF.

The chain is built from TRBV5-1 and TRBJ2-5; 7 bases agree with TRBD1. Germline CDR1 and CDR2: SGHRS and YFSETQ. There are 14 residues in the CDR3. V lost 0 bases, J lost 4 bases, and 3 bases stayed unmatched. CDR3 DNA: TGCGCCAGCAGCTTGGTTGAGGGGGCAGAGACCCAGTACTTC. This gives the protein CASSLVEGAETQYF.

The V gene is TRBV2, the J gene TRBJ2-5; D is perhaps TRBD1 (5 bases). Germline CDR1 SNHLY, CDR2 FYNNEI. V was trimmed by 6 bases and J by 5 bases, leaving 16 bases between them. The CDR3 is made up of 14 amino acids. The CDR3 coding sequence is TGTGCCAGCAGCCTAGGAAGGGGCGAGGAGACCCAGTACTTC. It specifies CASSLGRGEETQYF.